Listed below are T cell receptor beta chains from one sample, sequenced in a study of graft-versus-host responses after intestinal transplantation. These receptors have no identified antigens. Here immunoSEQ multiplex PCR was the method, and the copy in TCRdb shows in-frame clones only, minus some. The sample lists approximately 90,000 clones, about nine tenths seen once, with 5% to 6.5% in the top ten. Sequencing was performed on unstimulated CD8+ T cells sorted from spleen or lymph node cells, taken before intestinal transplant. Receptor source: a human donor who received an intestinal transplant. Each CDR3 is given with its conserved first and last residue. A D gene is named only where the DNA matches it firmly. Expanded clones are given a class, and other clones once, few, many or no size at all.

v_gene	d_gene	j_gene	abundance	CDR3nt	CDR3aa
TRBV12-2	NA	TRBJ1-2	NA	TGTGCAAGTCGGAGACAGGGGACAAATGGCTATGGCTACACCTTC	CASRRQGTNGYGYTF
TRBV19	NA	TRBJ2-1	NA	TGTGCCAGTAGTCCCAGGGAGTGGGTGGGTGGTGAGCAGTTCTTC	CASSPREWVGGEQFF
TRBV9	NA	TRBJ1-2	NA	TGTGCCAGCAGCGTAGCGGGGGCAAGCTATGGCTACACCTTC	CASSVAGASYGYTF
TRBV11-2	NA	TRBJ2-7	NA	TGTGCCAGCAGCCCCATGGGGCCCGAGCAGTACTTC	CASSPMGPEQYF
TRBV9	TRBD1	TRBJ2-1	NA	TGTGCCAGCAGCGTTTCCGGGACAGCTTCCTACAATGAGCAGTTCTTC	CASSVSGTASYNEQFF
TRBV27	NA	TRBJ1-5	NA	TGTGCCAGCAGTTTAATGGGGCAGCCCCAGCATTTT	CASSLMGQPQHF
TRBV5-5	TRBD2	TRBJ2-7	NA	TGTGCCAGCAGCTTGACTAGCGGGGCCTACGAGCAGTACTTC	CASSLTSGAYEQYF
TRBV9	TRBD2	TRBJ2-1	NA	TGTGCCAGCAGCGGTAGCGGGGGGGCCTACAATGAGCAGTTCTTC	CASSGSGGAYNEQFF
TRBV7-6	NA	TRBJ1-5	NA	TGTGCCAGCAGCTTAGAGTACGATCAGCCCCAGCATTTT	CASSLEYDQPQHF
TRBV13	TRBD1	TRBJ1-2	NA	TGTGCCAGCAGCCCTGACGGGACAGGGTACGGCGGCTACACCTTC	CASSPDGTGYGGYTF
TRBV4-2	NA	TRBJ1-6	NA	TGTGCCAGCAGCCAATTCACAGGGAATTCACCCCTCCACTTT	CASSQFTGNSPLHF
TRBV19	TRBD1	TRBJ1-4	NA	TGTGCCAGTAGTAGACAGGGTCTTGGAGAAAAACTGTTTTTT	CASSRQGLGEKLFF
TRBV10-2	NA	TRBJ2-1	NA	TGCGCCAGCAGCGACTTTGGGGACGGGGGCAATGAGCAGTTCTTC	CASSDFGDGGNEQFF
TRBV9	NA	TRBJ2-1	NA	TGTGCCAGCAGCGATCAAGGACAGTTGGGATACAATGAGCAGTTCTTC	CASSDQGQLGYNEQFF
TRBV7-3	TRBD2	TRBJ2-1	NA	TGTGCCAGCAGTTTGGGCCGGGACTATTACAATGAGCAGTTCTTC	CASSLGRDYYNEQFF
TRBV25-1	TRBD1	TRBJ1-1	NA	TGTGCCAGCAGTGGTGGGACAGGGGTAGGAGCTTTCTTT	CASSGGTGVGAFF
TRBV6-5	NA	TRBJ1-5	NA	TGTGCCAGCAGTAAAGGAAGCAATCAGCCCCAGCATTTT	CASSKGSNQPQHF
TRBV15	NA	TRBJ1-1	NA	TGTGCCACCAGCAGAGATGGGAGCGACACTGAAGCTTTCTTT	CATSRDGSDTEAFF
TRBV5-5	NA	TRBJ1-6	NA	TGTGCCAGCAGCTTGGTGAGCTCCTATAATTCACCCCTCCACTTT	CASSLVSSYNSPLHF
TRBV6-1	NA	TRBJ1-5	NA	TGTGCCAGCAGGCCGGCGGCCGAAAGTCAGCCCCAGCATTTT	CASRPAAESQPQHF
TRBV5-1	NA	TRBJ2-2	NA	TGCGCCAGCAGCGGACTGGAGACCGGGGAGCTGTTTTTT	CASSGLETGELFF
TRBV15	TRBD1	TRBJ2-7	NA	TGTGCCACCAGCAACCGGGACAGGGAGCCCTACGAGCAGTACTTC	CATSNRDREPYEQYF
TRBV29-1	NA	TRBJ1-1	NA	TGCAGCGTTGAGGCCGAGAACACTGAAGCTTTCTTT	CSVEAENTEAFF
TRBV25-1	NA	TRBJ1-1	NA	TGTGCCAGCAGTGAATGGGGGGGACCTACCCTGGGGTACACTGAAGCTTTCTTT	CASSEWGGPTLGYTEAFF
TRBV5-1	NA	TRBJ1-2	NA	TGCGCCAGCAGCTTGGCGGAGGCCTATGGCTACACCTTC	CASSLAEAYGYTF
TRBV5-6	NA	TRBJ2-5	NA	TGTGCCAGCAGCCAGCCGGGGCTGGGGAAAGAGACCCAGTACTTC	CASSQPGLGKETQYF
TRBV7-3	NA	TRBJ2-3	once	TGTGCCACTGGGGACGTCGGAACAGATACGCAGTATTTT	CATGDVGTDTQYF
TRBV11-2	NA	TRBJ1-1	NA	TGTGCCAGCCAAAGGAGACAGAATGGGCCTGGCACTGAAGCTTTCTTT	CASQRRQNGPGTEAFF
TRBV29-1	TRBD2	TRBJ2-1	NA	TGCAGCGTTGAAGCCCCGAAGGGGGCTAGCGGGAGGTATGAGCAGTTCTTC	CSVEAPKGASGRYEQFF
TRBV28	NA	TRBJ2-3	NA	TGTGCCAGCATAAGGCGGGACTCTAGCACAGATACGCAGTATTTT	CASIRRDSSTDTQYF
TRBV5-1	NA	TRBJ1-5	NA	TGCGCCAGCAGCTTGGCCAGTGGGCATCAGCCCCAGCATTTT	CASSLASGHQPQHF
TRBV7-9	TRBD1	TRBJ2-2	NA	TGTGCCAGCAGCACTCGACAGGGGGCGAACACCGGGGAGCTGTTTTTT	CASSTRQGANTGELFF
TRBV2	NA	TRBJ2-2	NA	TGTGCCAGCCCCTCTGAGGGCGGGGAGCTGTTTTTT	CASPSEGGELFF
TRBV4-1	NA	TRBJ2-5	NA	TGCGCCAGCAGCCAAGTTGCGGAATTGCGAGAGACCCAGTACTTC	CASSQVAELRETQYF
TRBV6-4	NA	TRBJ1-1	NA	TGTGCCAGCAGTGACCGGGACAACACTGAAGCTTTCTTT	CASSDRDNTEAFF
TRBV5-1	NA	TRBJ2-7	NA	TGCGCCAGCAGCTTCGAGGAACCCACCTACGAGCAGTACTTC	CASSFEEPTYEQYF
TRBV4-1	NA	TRBJ1-2	once	TGCGCCAGCAGCCTCCCCGGGGGCAACTATGGCTACACCTTC	CASSLPGGNYGYTF
TRBV7-7	NA	TRBJ2-1	NA	TGTGCCAGCAGCTTAGCCCCAGGGGGGTACAATGAGCAGTTCTTC	CASSLAPGGYNEQFF
TRBV4-1	TRBD2	TRBJ2-1	NA	TGCGCCAGCAGCCAAAGCGGGGGGATTAACAATGAGCAGTTCTTC	CASSQSGGINNEQFF
TRBV7-9	NA	TRBJ1-5	NA	TGTGCCAGCAGCTTAGGAGGGGGCAATCAGCCCCAGCATTTT	CASSLGGGNQPQHF
TRBV29-1	NA	TRBJ2-3	NA	TGCAGCGTTGATGGGGGGCTCACAGATACGCAGTATTTT	CSVDGGLTDTQYF
TRBV7-9	NA	TRBJ1-1	once	TGTGCCAGCAGCCCACCGGGGTGGGCAGTTGAAGCTTTCTTT	CASSPPGWAVEAFF
TRBV28	TRBD1	TRBJ2-5	NA	TGTGCCAGCAGCCGGGACAGGGGAGGAGAGCAGTACTTC	CASSRDRGGEQYF
TRBV15	NA	TRBJ1-2	NA	TGTGCCACCAGCAGAGAGACACAGGGTAACTATGGCTACACCTTC	CATSRETQGNYGYTF
TRBV11-2	TRBD1	TRBJ2-3	NA	TGTGCCAGCAGCTTTCTTGGGACAGGGACGAATACGCAGTATTTT	CASSFLGTGTNTQYF